This T cell receptor beta chain was sequenced for a study of shared clonotypes between healthy human individuals. Findings of the study overall: How much donors shared clonotypes was expected to be affected by sequencing depth. Researchers sampled only blood; tissue repertoires likely differ. On the whole, naive subsets had larger estimated richness than memory subsets had.

The CDR3 contains 16 residues. CDR1 is SGHRS and CDR2 is YFSETQ in the germline V gene. Trimming removed 4 bases from V and 0 bases from J, with 13 bases in between. The healthy adult donors were HIV-negative and reported no recent acute infections or vaccinations. A remark on this clone: Antigen specificity is unknown.

Sequencing used immunoSEQ multiplex PCR; TCRdb keeps in-frame clones, though not all of them. Here the sample spans millions of clones, approximately 90% being singletons. The J gene is TRBJ2-2, the V gene TRBV5-1; D is possibly TRBD1 (5 bases). The TCR comes from a man between 18 and 29 years old in good health. Sequencing input: naive CD4+ T cells sorted from blood. Subset indicated: CD45RA+ positively selected. CDR3 in DNA: TGCGCCAGCAGCCCCATACAGGTGACGAACACCGGGGAGCTGTTTTTT. This sequence encodes CASSPIQVTNTGELFF.